This T cell receptor beta chain was retrieved from a study of monozygotic twins with inflammatory bowel disease. Points from the study as a whole: Limited power may explain why concordant and discordant twins showed no difference in repertoire similarity.

The CDR3 totals 15 residues. CDR1 is SGHTA and CDR2 is FQGNSA in the germline V gene. Blood samples measuring more than 2 ml were taken per donor. Note on this clonotype: Its target is unknown.

Making each TCR library took around 3,400 ng of total RNA. UMIs that had a 6-nucleotide sample barcode were put in using template switching. Reanalyzing the 5' RACE reads, TCRdb keeps one entry per CDR3 protein, without DNA. The sample holds 400,000 or so distinct CDR3 sequences. V usage is TRBV7-2 and J usage is TRBJ2-5; no DNA is available, so the TRBD2 call from TCRdb remains unchecked. The receptor's source is a human donor with ulcerative colitis or Crohn's disease, or a healthy co-twin of an affected twin (not recorded which). The sample consisted of blood. The CDR3 spells CASSPTSGRAKTQYF.